A selection of T cell receptor beta chains follows, all from one sample in a study of blood T cell repertoires in COVID-19. Repertoires were generated with immunoSEQ multiplex PCR, while TCRdb's copy carries only in-frame clones and drops some. This table has 35,000 to 45,000 clones, roughly 87% appearing once. The material sequenced was peripheral blood. These receptors all stem from a human donor in a cohort sampled during active COVID-19. Each CDR3 is given with its conserved first and last residue. The order of the fields is clone size, J gene, V gene, D gene, CDR3 DNA, CDR3 protein. The D gene is left open where the match is weak. Clone size is stated in some rows and not others, as once, few, many or a class when expanded.

>-|TRBJ2-2|TRBV29-1|-
TGCAGCGTTTTAGCGAACACCGGGGAGCTGTTTTTT
CSVLANTGELFF
>once|TRBJ1-5|TRBV19|-
TGTGCCAGTAGTCTGGCAGATCTTCATCAGCCCCAGCATTTT
CASSLADLHQPQHF
>-|TRBJ2-7|TRBV27|TRBD1
TGTGCCAGCCGGCATGGCAGGGGGTCCTACGAGCAGTACTTC
CASRHGRGSYEQYF
>-|TRBJ1-6|TRBV7-9|-
TGTGCCAGCAGCTTAGAGCTCGATTCACCCCTCCACTTT
CASSLELDSPLHF
>-|TRBJ2-3|TRBV5-1|TRBD2
TGCGCCAGCAGCCCGACTAGCGGCCGCACAGATACGCAGTATTTT
CASSPTSGRTDTQYF
>-|TRBJ1-4|TRBV11-2|TRBD1
TGTGCCAGCAGCAAACAGGGGAGTACTGAAAAACTGTTTTTT
CASSKQGSTEKLFF
>-|TRBJ2-1|TRBV5-6|-
TGTGCCAGCAGCACCGGACAGCTCCAAAGTGAGCAGTTCTTC
CASSTGQLQSEQFF
>-|TRBJ1-5|TRBV19|-
TGTGCCAGTAGTATAGGAGGAACAGGGTTCAATCAGCCCCAGCATTTT
CASSIGGTGFNQPQHF
>-|TRBJ2-5|TRBV3-1/TRBV3-2|-
TGTGCCAGCAGCCAAGATATGTACAGGACCCAGTACTTC
CASSQDMYRTQYF
>once|TRBJ2-3|TRBV3-1/TRBV3-2|-
TGTGCCAGCTCGGAGGGGCACACAGATACGCAGTATTTT
CASSEGHTDTQYF
>-|TRBJ1-3|TRBV13|-
TGTGCCAGCAGCTCCTCAGGGGCTGGAAACACCATATATTTT
CASSSSGAGNTIYF
>-|TRBJ2-3|TRBV11-2|TRBD2
TGTGCCAGCGCCAGCCTGCGGGAGTTGAGCACAGATACGCAGTATTTT
CASASLRELSTDTQYF
>-|TRBJ1-1|TRBV9|-
TGTGCCAGCAGCGTAGAGGGTAGGGGTGAAGCTTTCTTT
CASSVEGRGEAFF
>-|TRBJ2-4|TRBV11-2|-
TGTGCCAGCAGCTCCCGAGTGGGGGCGGGGGACATTCAGTACTTC
CASSSRVGAGDIQYF
>-|TRBJ1-2|TRBV10-3|-
TGTGCCATCAGTGAGTCTGACAGAATAGCCTATGGCTACACCTTC
CAISESDRIAYGYTF
>-|TRBJ1-1|TRBV14|-
TGTGCCAGCAGTCCTAACAGGAACACTGAAGCTTTCTTT
CASSPNRNTEAFF
>-|TRBJ2-3|TRBV2|TRBD1
TGTGCCAGCAGCGGGGACAGGGACGGAGATACGCAGTATTTT
CASSGDRDGDTQYF
>-|TRBJ2-3|TRBV6-4|TRBD2
TGTGCCAGCAGTGCGGGGGGGCACACAGATACGCAGTATTTT
CASSAGGHTDTQYF
>-|TRBJ2-3|TRBV7-2|TRBD2
TGTGCCAGCAGTAGTCCGGGACTAGATTCGGATACGCAGTATTTT
CASSSPGLDSDTQYF
>-|TRBJ2-7|TRBV29-1|TRBD1
TGCAGCGCTAAACGGGACAGCTCCTACGAGCAGTACTTC
CSAKRDSSYEQYF
>once|TRBJ2-3|TRBV6-2/TRBV6-3|-
TGTGCCAGCAGTACGACGGGGAGCACAGATACGCAGTATTTT
CASSTTGSTDTQYF
>once|TRBJ2-5|TRBV7-6|TRBD2
TGTGCCAGCAGCGCAGGGACTAGCGGGGGCCGAGCGCAAGAGACCCAGTACTTC
CASSAGTSGGRAQETQYF
>-|TRBJ2-2|TRBV27|TRBD2
TGTGCCAGCATCACTAGCGGGGGGGCCGGGGAGCTGTTTTTT
CASITSGGAGELFF
>-|TRBJ2-2|TRBV4-1|-
TGCGCCAGCAGCCAAGGAGGGCCGAGGACCGGGGAGCTGTTTTTT
CASSQGGPRTGELFF
>-|TRBJ2-7|TRBV29-1|-
TGCAGCGTTGGGTCAGTTGCGGACGAGCAGTACTTC
CSVGSVADEQYF
>-|TRBJ2-2|TRBV10-1|-
TGCGCCAGCAGGGAGGTAGAGGCCGGGGAGCTGTTTTTT
CASREVEAGELFF
>-|TRBJ1-2|TRBV19|TRBD1
TGTGCCAGTAGCCGGGGACAGGGGGCAGATGGCTACACCTTC
CASSRGQGADGYTF
>once|TRBJ2-2|TRBV5-1|-
TGCGCCAGCAGCTTGGAGCGTTTCGGGGAGCTGTTTTTT
CASSLERFGELFF
>-|TRBJ2-7|TRBV19|-
TGTGCCAGTAGCACATCCAGTTACGAGCAGTACTTC
CASSTSSYEQYF
>-|TRBJ2-3|TRBV11-2|-
TGTGCCAGCAGCTTAGTGAGCGGAAACACAGATACGCAGTATTTT
CASSLVSGNTDTQYF
>-|TRBJ1-6|TRBV5-6|TRBD1
TGTGCCAGCAGCTCGGGACAGGGGAGGTCTGGGAATTCACCCCTCCACTTT
CASSSGQGRSGNSPLHF
>-|TRBJ1-5|TRBV30|-
TGTGCCTGGAGTACAGATCAGCCCCAGCATTTT
CAWSTDQPQHF
>-|TRBJ2-1|TRBV7-9|TRBD2
TGTGCCAGCATCTCTAGCGGGACCGGTGAGCAGTTCTTC
CASISSGTGEQFF
>-|TRBJ2-2|TRBV7-9|TRBD1
TGTGCCAGCAGCTTTACAGGGGTGAGGGCCGGGGAGCTGTTTTTT
CASSFTGVRAGELFF
>-|TRBJ2-1|TRBV5-1|-
TGCGCCAGCAACCCTGGGGAGGACTACAATGAGCAGTTCTTC
CASNPGEDYNEQFF
>-|TRBJ1-6|TRBV5-8|TRBD1
TGTGCCAGCGGACAGGGGATTAATTCACCCCTCCACTTT
CASGQGINSPLHF